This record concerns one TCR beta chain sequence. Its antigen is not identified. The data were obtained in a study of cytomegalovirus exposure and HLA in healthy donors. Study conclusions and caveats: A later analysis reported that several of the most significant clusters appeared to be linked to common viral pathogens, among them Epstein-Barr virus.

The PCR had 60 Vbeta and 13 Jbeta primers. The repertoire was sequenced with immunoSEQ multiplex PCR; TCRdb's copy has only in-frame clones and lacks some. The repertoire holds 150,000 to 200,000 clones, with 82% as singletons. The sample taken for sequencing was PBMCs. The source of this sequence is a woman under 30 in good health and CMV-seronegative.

DNA for the CDR3: TGTGCCAGCAGCTCGCCCGGCTACGAGCAGTACTTC. Translation gives CASSSPGYEQYF. This chain joins TRBV6-5 and TRBJ2-7; D not resolved. There are 12 residues in the CDR3. V was clipped by 6 bases and J by 3 bases, with 9 bases between them. The germline V gene encodes CDR1 MNHEY and CDR2 SVGAGI.